This is a list of T cell receptor beta chains from one sample in a study of blood T cell repertoires in COVID-19. The repertoire was sequenced with immunoSEQ multiplex PCR; TCRdb's copy has only in-frame clones and lacks some. This table has fewer than 200,000 clones, around 81% appearing once. The specimen sequenced was peripheral blood. These receptors were taken from a man in his 70s with active or convalescent COVID-19. CDR3s leave out the opening cysteine and the closing phenylalanine or tryptophan. The order of the fields is D gene, V gene, J gene, CDR3 protein. D genes are given only for firm matches.

>TRBD2|TRBV6-1|TRBJ2-1
ASSSASGMNNEQF
>NA|TRBV18|TRBJ2-4
ASSPPGHGRYIQY
>NA|TRBV28|TRBJ1-1
ASTGQLKMNTEAF
>TRBD1|TRBV4-3|TRBJ1-2
ASSQVSGGAKPGYT
>TRBD1|TRBV5-1|TRBJ2-7
ASSWTTGQKFNYEQY
>NA|TRBV7-9|TRBJ2-1
ASSSPSGMSSYNEQF
>TRBD1|TRBV7-2|TRBJ2-7
ASSLGQGFAYEQY
>NA|TRBV4-1|TRBJ1-6
ASSQDRGFYNSPLH
>NA|TRBV29-1|TRBJ2-3
SVDDGGTDTQY
>NA|TRBV5-1|TRBJ1-3
ASSLNPVSGNTIY
>NA|TRBV27|TRBJ1-6
ASTPSGVGDSPLH
>NA|TRBV6-5|TRBJ1-1
ASRHYLGAGTEAF
>TRBD1|TRBV6-2/TRBV6-3|TRBJ1-6
ASSSPQTGENSPLH
>TRBD1|TRBV7-2|TRBJ1-5
ASSLEGGAGQPQH
>TRBD2|TRBV28|TRBJ2-1
ASSFVTGRPRMYNEQF
>NA|TRBV27|TRBJ1-2
ASKGRGYEEVYGYT
>TRBD1|TRBV2|TRBJ2-1
ASSQTGDEQF
>TRBD1|TRBV6-6|TRBJ1-2
ASTPPTGDGYT
>TRBD2|TRBV2|TRBJ2-3
ASARGGSTDTQY
>TRBD1|TRBV25-1|TRBJ1-1
ASSDPRTGGTEAF
>NA|TRBV18|TRBJ2-2
ASSPEQPANTGELF
>TRBD1|TRBV19|TRBJ2-7
ASSIRTGWDEQY
>TRBD1|TRBV7-9|TRBJ1-4
ASSSGGAGEKLF
>NA|TRBV15|TRBJ2-3
ATSRDVVTQY
>NA|TRBV7-9|TRBJ1-1
ASSPYTEAF
>NA|TRBV6-5|TRBJ2-2
ASSRSGANTGELF
>NA|TRBV18|TRBJ1-1
ASSPRGNTEAF
>NA|TRBV30|TRBJ2-7
AWSGRGGDEQY
>NA|TRBV5-1|TRBJ1-1
ASRRGNERYTEAF
>TRBD2|TRBV6-2/TRBV6-3|TRBJ2-2
ASSSLGLAGGTRTGELF
>NA|TRBV4-3|TRBJ1-2
ASSQQGGLGYT
>NA|TRBV2|TRBJ1-1
ASSGLMNTEAF
>NA|TRBV28|TRBJ1-5
ASTQSGKAQH
>TRBD2|TRBV30|TRBJ2-2
AWSAPGLAGGPGTGELF
>TRBD1|TRBV7-8|TRBJ1-1
ASSGTGTTEAF
>NA|TRBV25-1|TRBJ1-5
ASSPSGGGAQPQH
>TRBD1|TRBV6-5|TRBJ1-2
ASSPTGLGGYGYT
>TRBD1|TRBV18|TRBJ2-7
ASSPGLGGLRSSYEQY
>TRBD1|TRBV7-2|TRBJ2-5
ASSRQGVDEETQY
>TRBD2|TRBV19|TRBJ2-2
ASSIELASGELF
>TRBD2|TRBV11-1|TRBJ2-1
ASSLVLAGSYNEQF
>TRBD1|TRBV9|TRBJ1-5
ASSAGQGALNQPQH
>TRBD1|TRBV7-2|TRBJ1-2
ASSLVFWDSRYGYT
>TRBD1|TRBV18|TRBJ1-2
ASSIGQGPNLHGYT
>NA|TRBV6-2/TRBV6-3|TRBJ2-1
ASSYFTTETEQF
>NA|TRBV19|TRBJ1-1
ASLSGGFGNTEAF
>NA|TRBV15|TRBJ2-1
ATSRVIEYNEQF
>TRBD2|TRBV7-8|TRBJ2-1
AIKQLGGLAGVANEQF
>NA|TRBV6-5|TRBJ1-1
ASTTGMMNTEAF